This T cell receptor (beta chain) appears in the sequencing data of a study of OX40 agonist ivuxolimab in advanced cancers. Study overall: Patients were given ivuxolimab, an antibody that agonizes OX40 (CD134). Patients assigned to dose escalation were diagnosed with hepatocellular carcinoma, melanoma, renal cell or head and neck cancer.

Sequencing used immunoSEQ multiplex PCR; TCRdb keeps in-frame clones, though not all of them. This sample has under 65,000 clones, with about 86% found just once. This CDR3 comprises 12 residues. Trimming left V 5 bases short and J 7 bases short, with 9 bases between. The germline V gene has CDR1 SGHVS and CDR2 FNYEAQ. Turning to this clone: The antigen remains undetermined.

Notes on the study in general: In CD8+ T cells, expanded clones were on average more numerous than in CD4+. In the 0.1-3.0 mg/kg groups, partial responders showed among the lowest expansion.

This TCR came from an adult with an advanced solid tumor such as melanoma, head and neck, liver or kidney cancer. The chain employs TRBV7-6 and TRBJ2-1; D is tentatively TRBD1 or TRBD2 (5 bases each). This material consisted of CD4+ or CD8+ T cells sorted from blood, taken in a trial of the OX40 agonist ivuxolimab. This CDR3 is CASSAWGNEQFF. The CDR3 DNA sequence: TGTGCCAGCAGCGCCTGGGGGAATGAGCAGTTCTTC.